Listed below are T cell receptor beta chains from one sample, sequenced in a study of blood T cell repertoires in COVID-19. The table came from immunoSEQ multiplex PCR; TCRdb's copy has only in-frame clones and leaves some out. Found here are approximately 350,000 clones, under 95% of them singletons; the top ten hold less than 3.5%. Sequenced: peripheral blood. The receptors here all came from a young woman who had recovered from COVID-19. The CDR3 runs from the conserved cysteine through the conserved F or W. D genes are given only for firm matches. The size field is filled for only some rows; it gives once, few, many or a size class.

j_call,v_call,clone_size,d_call,cdr3_aa,cdr3_nt
TRBJ2-1,TRBV2,.,.,CASREGPYNEQFF,TGTGCCAGCAGGGAGGGACCCTACAATGAGCAGTTCTTC
TRBJ2-3,TRBV5-1,.,.,CASSLASHTDTQYF,TGCGCCAGCAGCTTGGCGAGCCACACAGATACGCAGTATTTT
TRBJ1-6,TRBV5-6,.,TRBD1,CASSLRTGNKLRAPLHF,TGTGCCAGCAGCTTAAGGACAGGGAATAAATTAAGGGCACCCCTCCACTTT
TRBJ1-2,TRBV19,.,TRBD1,CASRLQGAYGYTF,TGTGCCAGTAGACTACAGGGGGCCTATGGCTACACCTTC
TRBJ1-3,TRBV9,once,.,CASSVSWRGGISGNTIYF,TGTGCCAGCAGCGTATCATGGCGGGGGGGAATCTCTGGAAACACCATATATTTT
TRBJ1-2,TRBV9,once,.,CASSVQEQVTGSTF,TGTGCCAGCAGCGTACAAGAACAGGTGACAGGATCCACCTTC
TRBJ1-5,TRBV4-1,.,.,CASSLNQGNQPQHF,TGCGCCAGCAGCCTCAACCAGGGGAATCAGCCCCAGCATTTT
TRBJ1-5,TRBV30,few,.,CAWSADGGLNQPQHF,TGTGCCTGGAGTGCTGACGGGGGGCTCAATCAGCCCCAGCATTTT
TRBJ1-6,TRBV29-1,.,.,CSARQNMNSPLHF,TGCAGCGCGAGACAGAATATGAATTCACCCCTCCACTTT
TRBJ1-1,TRBV30,.,.,CAWSTLNTEAFF,TGTGCCTGGAGCACTCTGAACACTGAAGCTTTCTTT
TRBJ2-3,TRBV12-5,.,TRBD2,CASGIVAGGVDADTQYF,TGTGCTAGTGGTATAGTTGCGGGGGGAGTAGACGCAGATACGCAGTATTTT
TRBJ2-3,TRBV6-6,few,TRBD2,CASMASGRAGVTQYF,TGTGCCAGCATGGCTAGCGGGAGGGCCGGGGTTACGCAGTATTTT
TRBJ2-1,TRBV7-2,.,.,CASSLETDVLLRNEQFF,TGTGCCAGCAGCTTAGAGACCGACGTCCTCCTCAGGAATGAGCAGTTCTTC
TRBJ2-3,TRBV18,.,.,CASSPNGDSVADTQYF,TGTGCCAGCTCACCGAACGGCGATAGCGTGGCAGATACGCAGTATTTT
TRBJ1-2,TRBV18,.,.,CASSPSKNYGYTF,TGTGCCAGCTCACCCAGTAAAAACTATGGCTACACCTTC
TRBJ2-5,TRBV11-3,.,TRBD1,CASSLSWGDRELETQYF,TGTGCCAGCAGCTTAAGTTGGGGGGACAGGGAATTGGAGACCCAGTACTTC
TRBJ2-1,TRBV3-1/TRBV3-2,.,TRBD2,CASSARTSGRVNEQFF,TGTGCCAGCAGCGCACGGACTAGCGGGAGGGTGAATGAGCAGTTCTTC
TRBJ2-3,TRBV12-5,few,.,CASARGGGPDTQYF,TGTGCTAGTGCTCGAGGGGGAGGGCCAGATACGCAGTATTTT
TRBJ1-4,TRBV13,once,TRBD1,CASSLSGTGGIITNEKLFF,TGTGCCAGCAGCCTCTCCGGGACAGGAGGGATTATAACTAATGAAAAACTGTTTTTT
TRBJ1-3,TRBV5-1,.,.,CASTAGSGNTIYF,TGCGCCAGCACGGCGGGCTCTGGAAACACCATATATTTT
TRBJ1-1,TRBV9,.,TRBD1,CASSGGGGVQGNTEAFF,TGTGCCAGCAGCGGAGGGGGCGGGGTACAGGGGAACACTGAAGCTTTCTTT
TRBJ1-3,TRBV4-3,few,.,CASSAGSGNTIYF,TGCGCCAGCAGCGCAGGCTCTGGAAACACCATATATTTT
TRBJ2-1,TRBV2,.,TRBD2,CASILPGLAGGNTYNEQFF,TGTGCCAGCATCCTGCCGGGACTAGCGGGAGGGAACACCTACAATGAGCAGTTCTTC
TRBJ2-1,TRBV5-1,.,TRBD2,CATSGTSGRSRGSNEQFF,TGCGCCACCTCCGGGACTAGCGGGAGATCAAGAGGCAGTAATGAGCAGTTCTTC
TRBJ2-3,TRBV6-2/TRBV6-3,.,TRBD2,CASSSRTSGFVDTQYF,TGTGCCAGCAGTAGCAGGACTAGCGGGTTTGTAGATACGCAGTATTTT
TRBJ2-5,TRBV14,.,.,CASSKIQGHGETQYF,TGTGCCAGCAGCAAGATCCAGGGCCACGGGGAGACCCAGTACTTC
TRBJ2-3,TRBV7-2,.,TRBD2,CASSSGLAGGHDTQYF,TGTGCCAGCAGCTCGGGACTAGCGGGAGGGCACGATACGCAGTATTTT
TRBJ2-5,TRBV11-2,.,.,CASSPFAGDQETQYF,TGTGCCAGCAGCCCGTTTGCGGGTGACCAAGAGACCCAGTACTTC
TRBJ2-3,TRBV4-1,.,TRBD2,CASSPEASGMLDTQYF,TGCGCCAGCAGCCCCGAGGCTAGCGGGATGTTGGATACGCAGTATTTT
TRBJ1-2,TRBV6-5,.,TRBD1,CASSYLTGGYGYTF,TGTGCCAGCAGTTACCTGACAGGGGGCTATGGCTACACCTTC
TRBJ2-2,TRBV5-1,few,.,CASSPPSPNTGELFF,TGCGCCAGCAGCCCCCCGAGTCCGAACACCGGGGAGCTGTTTTTT
TRBJ2-1,TRBV5-1,.,.,CASSLELFNEQFF,TGCGCCAGCAGCTTGGAGCTATTCAATGAGCAGTTCTTC
TRBJ2-1,TRBV5-5,.,.,CASSLALAHSYNEQFF,TGTGCCAGCAGCTTGGCCCTAGCCCACTCCTACAATGAGCAGTTCTTC
TRBJ1-2,TRBV9,.,TRBD1,CASSADRGYGYTF,TGTGCCAGCAGCGCCGACAGGGGTTATGGCTACACCTTC
TRBJ1-1,TRBV19,.,.,CASSIAGTTEAFF,TGTGCCAGTAGTATAGCGGGAACAACTGAAGCTTTCTTT
TRBJ2-2,TRBV9,.,.,CASSVASGELFF,TGTGCCAGCAGCGTAGCTTCCGGGGAGCTGTTTTTT
TRBJ2-5,TRBV19,.,TRBD2,CASSPWAAGEETQYF,TGTGCCAGTAGTCCATGGGCCGCGGGGGAAGAGACCCAGTACTTC
TRBJ1-1,TRBV12-3/TRBV12-4,.,.,CASSLSRGAEAFF,TGTGCCAGCAGTTTAAGCCGGGGGGCCGAAGCTTTCTTT
TRBJ1-2,TRBV4-3,.,.,CASSQGQGRRYTF,TGCGCCAGCAGCCAAGGCCAGGGAAGGCGCTACACCTTC
TRBJ1-3,TRBV7-6,.,.,CASSQPYRHANTIYF,TGTGCCAGCAGCCAACCCTATCGTCACGCAAACACCATATATTTT